A selection of T cell receptor beta chains follows, all from one sample in a study of cytomegalovirus exposure and HLA in healthy donors. The repertoire was sequenced with immunoSEQ multiplex PCR; TCRdb's copy has only in-frame clones and lacks some. The sample has 160,000 or so clones; just over 75% are singletons. The sample comprised PBMCs. The origin of the receptors is a middle-aged man in good health and CMV-seronegative. Both conserved end residues are part of each CDR3. D genes are given only for firm matches. Expanded clones are given a class, and other clones once, few, many or no size at all.

v_call	clone_size	d_call	j_call	cdr3_nt	cdr3_aa
TRBV15	.	.	TRBJ1-2	TGTGCCACCAGCAGAGATCGGCAGGAGGCTGGCTACACCTTC	CATSRDRQEAGYTF
TRBV7-9	.	TRBD1	TRBJ1-2	TGTGCCAGCAGCCCGGACAGGACCTTC	CASSPDRTF
TRBV28	.	.	TRBJ1-5	TGTGCCAGCAGTTATGGCGGGGGTAACAATCAGCCCCAGCATTTT	CASSYGGGNNQPQHF
TRBV19	.	TRBD2	TRBJ2-3	TGTGCCAGTAGTATAATTAGCGGGGTCAGCACAGATACGCAGTATTTT	CASSIISGVSTDTQYF
TRBV5-4	.	.	TRBJ1-1	TGTGCCAGCAGCTCTTACATGAACACTGAAGCTTTCTTT	CASSSYMNTEAFF
TRBV6-1	few	.	TRBJ2-1	TGTGCCAGCAGTGCCTACCGGGACACCGGTACTAATGAGCAGTTCTTC	CASSAYRDTGTNEQFF
TRBV2	.	.	TRBJ1-3	TGTGCCAGCAGTGAAGCGGGCCAAAGCTCTGGAAACACCATATATTTT	CASSEAGQSSGNTIYF
TRBV27	.	.	TRBJ1-2	TGTGCCAGCAGTCCCATCCACGGGGATCCCTGGGTTGGCTACACCTTC	CASSPIHGDPWVGYTF
TRBV27	.	.	TRBJ2-7	TGTGCCAGCAGTTTAACCGACACCTCCTACGAGCAGTACTTC	CASSLTDTSYEQYF
TRBV5-1	.	.	TRBJ1-1	TGCGCCAGCAGCTTGGCCCGGGTTGAGACTGAAGCTTTCTTT	CASSLARVETEAFF
TRBV28	.	.	TRBJ2-7	TGTGCCAGCGTACGGCAGGGATTTTACGAGCAGTACTTC	CASVRQGFYEQYF
TRBV30	.	.	TRBJ1-1	TGTGCCTGGATAACAGGGAGTGGGAACACTGAAGCTTTCTTT	CAWITGSGNTEAFF
TRBV7-2	few	TRBD1	TRBJ1-2	TGTGCCAGCAGCTCGGGACAGGGGTTCTATGGCTACACCTTC	CASSSGQGFYGYTF
TRBV6-5	.	.	TRBJ1-5	TGTGCCAGCACCAGGGACAATAATCAGCCCCAGCATTTT	CASTRDNNQPQHF
TRBV5-5	.	.	TRBJ1-4	TGTGCCAGCAGTCTCGACACCTATAATGAAAAACTGTTTTTT	CASSLDTYNEKLFF
TRBV4-1	.	.	TRBJ1-2	TGCGCCAGCAGCCCCCTCCGCGGAGACTATGGCTACACCTTC	CASSPLRGDYGYTF
TRBV7-2	.	.	TRBJ1-3	TGTGCCAGCAGCCCCCAGACAGGATCTGGAAACACCATATATTTT	CASSPQTGSGNTIYF
TRBV28	.	.	TRBJ2-3	TGTGCCAGCAGCCGCCTGGGGAGTTCCCTAGATACGCAGTATTTT	CASSRLGSSLDTQYF
TRBV9	.	TRBD2	TRBJ2-1	TGTGCCAGCAGCCCTAGCGGGAGGGCCGGTAATGAGCAGTTCTTC	CASSPSGRAGNEQFF
TRBV9	.	.	TRBJ1-1	TGTGCCAGCAGCGTGGCCCAGAACACTGAAGCTTTCTTT	CASSVAQNTEAFF
TRBV7-9	.	.	TRBJ2-1	TGTGCCAGCAGCTTGGCTAGTTGGGGGCTTGAGCAGTTCTTC	CASSLASWGLEQFF
TRBV15	.	.	TRBJ2-7	TGTGCCACCAGCGTAGACGACTCCGGCCTCTCCTACGAGCAGTACTTC	CATSVDDSGLSYEQYF
TRBV11-3	.	TRBD1	TRBJ2-1	TGTGCCAGCAGCCCAAGGACAGGGGATAATGAGCAGTTCTTC	CASSPRTGDNEQFF
TRBV7-2	.	TRBD2	TRBJ2-2	TGTGCCAGCAGCTTAAGGCTAGCGGGAGAGTACACCGGGGAGCTGTTTTTT	CASSLRLAGEYTGELFF
TRBV11-2	.	.	TRBJ1-2	TGTGCCAGCAGTTATCTTACGGGGTATGGCTACACCTTC	CASSYLTGYGYTF
TRBV29-1	.	.	TRBJ2-2	TGCAGCGTTGAAGTCAGGGACACCGGGGAGCTGTTTTTT	CSVEVRDTGELFF
TRBV6-6	.	.	TRBJ1-3	TGTGCCAGCAGTTACGACGGGGTCTCTGGAAACACCATATATTTT	CASSYDGVSGNTIYF
TRBV9	.	.	TRBJ1-5	TGTGCCAGCAGCTTTACAGGGAGCAATCAGCCCCAGCATTTT	CASSFTGSNQPQHF
TRBV5-1	.	TRBD2	TRBJ2-7	TGCGCCAGCAGCTTGGTGGCGGGAGCCTACGAGCAGTACTTC	CASSLVAGAYEQYF
TRBV28	.	.	TRBJ2-2	TGTGCCAGTTACAGGGCTGACACCGGGGAGCTGTTTTTT	CASYRADTGELFF
TRBV19	.	TRBD2	TRBJ2-2	TGTGCCAGTAGTATTCTTCTAGCGGGGTCCACCGGGGAGCTGTTTTTT	CASSILLAGSTGELFF
TRBV2	.	.	TRBJ1-2	TGTGCCAGCAAGGGGGATAGCGATGGCTACACCTTC	CASKGDSDGYTF
TRBV7-9	.	.	TRBJ2-2	TGTGCCAGCAGCTCATACACAGCGAACACCGGGGAGCTGTTTTTT	CASSSYTANTGELFF
TRBV5-1	.	.	TRBJ1-2	TGCGCCAGCAGCTTGGACACCGTGGGCACAAACGGCTACACCTTC	CASSLDTVGTNGYTF
TRBV28	.	.	TRBJ1-5	TGTGCCAGCAGTCTAACGGACAATAGCAATCAGCCCCAGCATTTT	CASSLTDNSNQPQHF
TRBV7-9	few	.	TRBJ1-1	TGTTCCAGCAGCTGGGTTGGGACATTAGGGAACACTGAAGCTTTCTTT	CSSSWVGTLGNTEAFF
TRBV28	.	.	TRBJ1-4	TGTGCCAGCAGTTTGAGGAAGGAAAAACTGTTTTTT	CASSLRKEKLFF
TRBV6-1	.	TRBD2	TRBJ2-1	TGTGCCAGCAGTTCCGGGACTAGCTCCTACAATGAGCAGTTCTTC	CASSSGTSSYNEQFF
TRBV10-3	.	TRBD1	TRBJ1-1	TGTGCCATCAGACAGGGGGCGGACACTGAAGCTTTCTTT	CAIRQGADTEAFF
TRBV11-2	.	TRBD2	TRBJ2-1	TGTGCCACTCAAGCGGGAATGGTAGGCGATGAGCAGTTCTTC	CATQAGMVGDEQFF
TRBV20-1	once	.	TRBJ2-2	TGCAGCCTAGCTGAGGCCGGGGAGCTGTTTTTT	CSLAEAGELFF
TRBV5-8	.	.	TRBJ2-5	TGTGCCAGCGTCATTCCCGGGGGTTGGGAGACCCAGTACTTC	CASVIPGGWETQYF
TRBV28	.	.	TRBJ2-5	TGTGCCAGCAGTACCCCCGGGGGACCCCAAGGAGAGACCCAGTACTTC	CASSTPGGPQGETQYF
TRBV2	.	.	TRBJ1-3	TGTGCCAGCAGGACCCTGCGGCGCACTTTCTCTGGAAACACCATATATTTT	CASRTLRRTFSGNTIYF
TRBV5-1	.	.	TRBJ2-3	TGCGCCAGCGGGCCAGCGGCTAGCACAGATACGCAGTATTTT	CASGPAASTDTQYF